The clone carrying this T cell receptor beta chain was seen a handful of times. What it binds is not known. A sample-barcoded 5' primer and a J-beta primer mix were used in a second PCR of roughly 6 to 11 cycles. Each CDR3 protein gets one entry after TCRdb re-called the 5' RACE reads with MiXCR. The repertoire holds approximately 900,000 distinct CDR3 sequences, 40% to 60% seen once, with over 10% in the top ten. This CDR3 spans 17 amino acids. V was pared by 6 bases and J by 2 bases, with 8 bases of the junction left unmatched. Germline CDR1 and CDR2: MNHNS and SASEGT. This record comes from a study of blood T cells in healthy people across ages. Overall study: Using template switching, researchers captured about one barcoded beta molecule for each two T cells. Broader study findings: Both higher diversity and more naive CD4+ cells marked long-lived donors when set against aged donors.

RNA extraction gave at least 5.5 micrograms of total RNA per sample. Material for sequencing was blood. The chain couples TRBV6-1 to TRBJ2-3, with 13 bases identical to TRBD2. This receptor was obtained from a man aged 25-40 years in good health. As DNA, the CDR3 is TGTGCCAGCAGGACCCTGACTAGCGGGGGGTTCACAGATACGCAGTATTTT. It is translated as CASRTLTSGGFTDTQYF.